These 4 T cell receptor beta chains came from one sample sequenced in a study of blood T cell repertoires in COVID-19 (dated by TCRdb to the early 2020s). Library preparation was by the immunoSEQ multiplex PCR assay. What TCRdb holds here is the immuneACCESS table cut down to in-frame rearrangements. Part of the clones is not present; checked against another copy, under half of the missing clones reflect an unresolved V gene, and the others are unexplained. Within this sample are over 200,000 clones, with roughly 76% of them counted one time only. The ten most abundant clones make up around 5.4% of the sample. The specimen was peripheral blood. All receptors derive from a human donor in a cohort sampled during active COVID-19.

The chain joins TRBV9 to TRBJ1-1; D call uncertain. Per germline, CDR1 SGDLS and CDR2 YYNGEE. Trimming left V 0 bases short and J 7 bases short, with 10 bases between. The CDR3 covers 13 residues. CDR3 nucleotide sequence: TGTGCCAGCAGCGTAGGCGCGGGCGGTGAAGCTTTCTTT. Amino acid sequence: CASSVGAGGEAFF.

This chain links TRBV11-1 with TRBJ2-3; 9 positions match TRBD2. This CDR3 spans 14 amino acids. Trimming cost V 4 bases and J 2 bases; bases outside gene matches: 1. Germline CDR1 is SGHAT and CDR2 is FQDESV (reference sequence). The CDR3 coding sequence is TGTGCCAGCAGCTCTAGCGGGATCACAGATACGCAGTATTTT. Its translation: CASSSSGITDTQYF. Supplemented by reference TRBV11-1 and TRBJ2-3, the full variable domain reads EAEVAQSPRYKITEKSQAVAFWCDPISGHATLYWYRQILGQGPELLVQFQDESVVDDSQLPKDRFSAERLKGVDSTLKIQPAELGDSAMYLCASSSSGITDTQYFGPGTRLTVL.

J is TRBJ2-2 and V is TRBV7-2; 11 bases align to TRBD2. CDR3 length equals 18 residues. J gave up 3 bases and V 4 bases, and 10 bases lay outside the gene matches. The germline V gene has CDR1 SGHTA and CDR2 FQGNSA. CDR3 sequence (DNA): TGTGCCAGCAGCTCCATACTAGCGGGAGAGGGGTACACCGGGGAGCTGTTTTTT. Translated, it gives CASSSILAGEGYTGELFF. Drawing the rest from reference TRBV7-2 and TRBJ2-2, the complete variable domain is GAGVSQSPSNKVTEKGKDVELRCDPISGHTALYWYRQSLGQGLEFLIYFQGNSAPDKSGLPSDRFSAERTGGSVSTLTIQRTQQEDSAVYLCASSSILAGEGYTGELFFGEGSRLTVL.

The CDR3 is CASSKTGTAYNEQFF. The DNA of the CDR3 is TGTGCCAGCAGCAAGACGGGGACAGCCTACAATGAGCAGTTCTTC. The chain employs TRBV9 and TRBJ2-1; 7 nucleotides line up with TRBD1. CDR1 and CDR2 (germline): SGDLS, YYNGEE. There are 15 residues in the CDR3. J lost 2 bases, V lost 4 bases, and 6 bases had no gene match. The complete variable domain, with remaining parts taken from reference TRBV9 and TRBJ2-1, reads DSGVTQTPKHLITATGQRVTLRCSPRSGDLSVYWYQQSLDQGLQFLIQYYNGEERAKGNILERFSAQQFPDLHSELNLSSLELGDSALYFCASSKTGTAYNEQFFGPGTRLTVL.